These 32 T cell receptor beta chains came from one sample sequenced in a study of high-grade serous ovarian cancer treatment subgroups. Clones were read by immunoSEQ multiplex PCR, and TCRdb kept only the in-frame ones, dropping some. Found here are some 12,000 clones, roughly four fifths of them singletons; the top ten hold around 6.6%. The tumor samples were collected prior to definitive surgery or chemotherapy. Sequences were obtained from tumor tissue. Every receptor here comes from a human donor with high-grade serous ovarian cancer.

The genes are TRBV18 and TRBJ2-2; no clear D gene. The CDR3 length is 16 residues. Germline values: CDR1 KGHSH, CDR2 LQKENI. V dropped 6 bases and J dropped 0 bases, with 14 bases sitting between them. CDR3 DNA: TGTGCCAGCTCTCGAGAGCAGCCCACGAACACCGGGGAGCTGTTTTTT. This codes for CASSREQPTNTGELFF.

This chain connects TRBV27 to TRBJ2-1, with TRBD2 matching 14 bases. CDR1 and CDR2 from the germline V gene are MNHEY and SMNVEV (reference sequence). This CDR3 is 15 amino acids long. V trimming: 11 bases; J trimming: 8 bases; junction bases outside the gene matches: 11. As DNA, the CDR3 is TGTGCCGCTAGGGGGACTAGCGGGAGTGTTTATGAGCAGTTCTTC. Its translation is CAARGTSGSVYEQFF.

V usage is TRBV28 and J usage is TRBJ2-4; 7 nucleotides line up with TRBD2. CDR3 length: 16 amino acids. V lost 3 bases to trimming and J lost 2 bases; unmatched junction nucleotides: 7. CDR1 and CDR2 from the germline V gene are MDHEN and SYDVKM. Written as DNA, the CDR3 is TGTGCCAGCAGTTTGTCTGGGGGGGTGACCAAAAACATTCAGTACTTC. It translates to CASSLSGGVTKNIQYF.

The chain is built from TRBV11-2 and TRBJ2-3, with D hard to call. From germline, CDR1 is SGHAT and CDR2 FQNNGV. Trimming cost V 4 bases and J 2 bases, with 13 bases left between them. There are 15 residues in the CDR3. The CDR3 reads CASSSGRLNTDTQYF. The DNA for the CDR3 is TGTGCCAGCAGCTCCGGACGACTTAACACAGATACGCAGTATTTT.

The chain couples TRBV10-3 to TRBJ2-5, with 12 bases lining up with TRBD2. The CDR3 covers 17 residues. Germline V gene lookup returns CDR1 ENHRY and CDR2 SYGVKD. V trimming: 0 bases; J trimming: 4 bases; junction bases outside the gene matches: 6. For the CDR3, the DNA is TGTGCCATCAGTGAGTCGTCTAGCGGGAGGGGCGGAGAGACCCAGTACTTC. Its protein is CAISESSSGRGGETQYF.

The chain has TRBV6-5 and TRBJ2-4; 14 bases map to TRBD2. This CDR3 region has 15 residues. Trimming took 6 bases from V and 6 from J; bases not matched to a gene: 4. CDR1 and CDR2 from the germline V gene are MNHEY and SVGAGI. Here the CDR3 reads CASRPGLAGGNIQYF. CDR3 bases: TGTGCCAGCAGGCCTGGACTAGCGGGAGGAAACATTCAGTACTTC.

The V gene is TRBV11-2, the J gene TRBJ1-2; perhaps TRBD1 as D (6 bases). CDR1 and CDR2 from the germline V gene are SGHAT and FQNNGV. This CDR3 is built from 15 residues. Trimming shortened V by 5 bases and J by 6 bases, and 19 bases separated the two germline ends. CDR3 amino acids: CASSQEIAGADGYTF. The CDR3 nucleotides read TGTGCCAGCAGCCAAGAGATTGCAGGGGCGGATGGCTACACCTTC.

The chain employs TRBV25-1 and TRBJ2-7, with TRBD2 identical over 9 bases. With 3 bases clipped from V and 2 bases from J, the junction kept 14 bases outside the gene matches. This CDR3 region has 18 residues. Germline values: CDR1 MGHDK, CDR2 SYGVNS. DNA of the CDR3: TGTGCCAGCAGTGACGGGTTCTGGCGGGAGGGCCCAACCTACGAGCAGTACTTC. Translation: CASSDGFWREGPTYEQYF.

The CDR3 region has the DNA TGTGCCAGCAGCTTGGCCGTGGGGGGGAGCTACACCGGGGAGCTGTTTTTT. Translating it yields CASSLAVGGSYTGELFF. The chain recombines TRBV5-5 with TRBJ2-2, with 7 bases fitting TRBD2. The V segment lost 0 bases and the J segment 3 bases; nucleotides outside the gene matches: 8. This CDR3 is 17 amino acids long. Looked up from germline, CDR1 is SGHKS and CDR2 is YYEKEE (reference sequence).

The genes are TRBV7-8 and TRBJ2-5; 12 bases fit TRBD1. Germline trimming cut 4 bases from V and 5 bases from J; bases unmatched to any gene: 5. The CDR3 is made up of 15 amino acids. Germline lookup yields CDR1 SGHVS and CDR2 FQNEAQ. This CDR3 is CASSWGQGARETQYF. The CDR3 nucleotides read TGTGCCAGCAGCTGGGGACAGGGGGCGAGGGAGACCCAGTACTTC.

This sequence joins TRBV28 and TRBJ2-7; the D gene is possibly TRBD1 (6 bases). Per germline, CDR1 MDHEN and CDR2 SYDVKM. V lost 6 bases to trimming and J lost 4 bases, with 13 bases between them. The CDR3 is 13 amino acids. The DNA for the CDR3 is TGTGCCAGCAGGATTGGGACATCTTACGAGCAGTACTTC. It yields the protein CASRIGTSYEQYF.

The rearrangement uses TRBV2 and TRBJ2-5, with 9 bases that match TRBD1. The CDR3 length is 15 residues. The ends lost 4 bases at V and 6 bases at J; junction bases unmatched: 9. CDR1 is SNHLY and CDR2 is FYNNEI in the germline V gene. The CDR3 is CASSVVLGQGQTQYF. The CDR3 DNA follows: TGTGCCAGCAGTGTGGTTTTGGGACAGGGCCAGACCCAGTACTTC. The full variable domain, completed using reference TRBV2 and TRBJ2-5, is EPEVTQTPSHQVTQMGQEVILRCVPISNHLYFYWYRQILGQKVEFLVSFYNNEISEKSEIFDDQFSVERPDGSNFTLKIRSTKLEDSAMYFCASSVVLGQGQTQYFGPGTRLLVL.

This clone has just one count. The rearrangement uses TRBV7-2 and TRBJ1-3; D is uncertain. Germline loops: CDR1 SGHTA, CDR2 FQGNSA. This CDR3 comprises 14 residues. V gave up 2 bases and J gave up 0 bases, with 5 bases separating them. DNA for the CDR3: TGTGCCAGCAGCTTATATTCCTCTGGAAACACCATATATTTT. Translated: CASSLYSSGNTIYF.

The chain has TRBV2 and TRBJ1-3; unclear D gene. Germline V gene lookup returns CDR1 SNHLY and CDR2 FYNNEI. This CDR3 has 16 residues. V lost 3 bases and J lost 4, with 16 bases in between. CDR3 residues: CASSERSGVPGNTIYF. CDR3 sequence (DNA): TGTGCCAGCAGTGAGCGGTCTGGGGTTCCCGGAAACACCATATATTTT. Using reference TRBV2 and TRBJ1-3 for the parts outside the CDR3, the full variable domain is EPEVTQTPSHQVTQMGQEVILRCVPISNHLYFYWYRQILGQKVEFLVSFYNNEISEKSEIFDDQFSVERPDGSNFTLKIRSTKLEDSAMYFCASSERSGVPGNTIYFGEGSWLTVV.

The gene calls are TRBV11-3 and TRBJ2-3, with 8 positions matching TRBD2. CDR1 is SGHNT and CDR2 is YENEEA in the germline V gene. V dropped 5 bases and J dropped 7; count of bases not matched to a gene: 11. The CDR3 extends over 15 amino acids. CDR3 protein: CASSQSGLAENTQYF. The CDR3 DNA reads TGTGCCAGCAGCCAATCCGGACTAGCCGAGAATACGCAGTATTTT.

This clone showed up just once. This chain joins TRBV9 and TRBJ2-7; D is uncertain. The V and J ends lost 3 bases and 2 bases respectively, with 9 bases between them. In germline, CDR1 is SGDLS, CDR2 YYNGEE. The CDR3 has 13 amino acids. CDR3 nucleotide sequence: TGTGCCAGCAGCGCCCACGACACCTACGAGCAGTACTTC. Amino acid sequence: CASSAHDTYEQYF.

The chain combines TRBV19 with TRBJ2-1; no reliable D call. The CDR3 covers 16 residues. Germline CDR1 and CDR2: LNHDA and SQIVND (reference sequence). Trimming left V 5 bases short and J 0 bases short, with 14 bases between. CDR3 region: CASSPGPLSSYNEQFF. The CDR3 bases are TGTGCCAGTAGTCCCGGGCCCCTTAGCTCCTACAATGAGCAGTTCTTC.

The V and J genes are TRBV11-3 and TRBJ2-5; 11 nucleotides agree with TRBD2. V shed 1 base and J 1 base; nucleotides not matched to a gene: 8. The germline V gene has CDR1 SGHNT and CDR2 YENEEA. This CDR3 is 18 amino acids long. The CDR3 protein is CASSLGGTSGNIQETQYF. The CDR3 DNA sequence: TGTGCCAGCAGCTTAGGCGGGACTAGCGGAAACATCCAAGAGACCCAGTACTTC.

V usage is TRBV7-9 and J usage is TRBJ2-3; D possibly uses TRBD1 or TRBD2 (5 bases each). The V gene lost 5 bases and the J gene lost 6 bases, with 6 bases spanning the gap. The CDR3 has 11 residues. Germline V lookup: CDR1 SEHNR, CDR2 FQNEAQ (reference sequence). The CDR3 coding sequence is TGTGCCAGCAGCCGGGGCGATACGCAGTATTTT. Protein sequence: CASSRGDTQYF. The whole variable domain, remainder taken from reference TRBV7-9 and TRBJ2-3, is DTGVSQNPRHKITKRGQNVTFRCDPISEHNRLYWYRQTLGQGPEFLTYFQNEAQLEKSRLLSDRFSAERPKGSFSTLEIQRTEQGDSAMYLCASSRGDTQYFGPGTRLTVL.

The chain links TRBV6-5 to TRBJ2-5; a possible D gene is TRBD1 (5 bases). Matching the DNA end better, TRBJ2-7 makes the J call doubtful. The CDR3 length is 14 residues. Germline V lookup: CDR1 MNHEY, CDR2 SVGAGI. CDR3 amino acids: CASSYGATAYEQYF. The DNA of the CDR3 is TGTGCCAGCAGTTACGGGGCAACCGCCTACGAGCAGTACTTC.

The chain recombines TRBV10-1 with TRBJ2-7; TRBD1 matches 10 bases. Germline CDR1 is WNHNN and CDR2 is SYGVQD (reference sequence). The CDR3 sequence is 12 residues long. V shed 8 bases, J shed 5 bases, and the junction held 3 bases outside the gene matches. The CDR3 loop reads CASRDRGDEQYF. CDR3 nucleotides: TGCGCCAGCCGGGACAGGGGCGACGAGCAGTACTTC.

The sample holds one count of this clone. This rearrangement joins TRBV28 to TRBJ2-5; 8 positions match TRBD1. CDR3 length: 13 amino acids. Germline V CDR1 and CDR2: MDHEN, SYDVKM. Trimming cost V 7 bases and J 4 bases; bases outside gene matches: 5. CDR3 sequence: CASILQGGETQYF. The CDR3 DNA reads TGTGCCAGCATACTACAGGGGGGAGAGACCCAGTACTTC.

As to this clone: The junction shows a germline mismatch at one end, possibly a read error. The chain is built from TRBV6-1 and TRBJ1-5; 7 nucleotides agree with TRBD1. The CDR3 consists of 15 residues. Germline V gene lookup returns CDR1 MNHNS and CDR2 SASEGT. CDR3 coding DNA: TGTGTCAGCAGTGAAGACACAGGGGAAGGGCAGCCCCAGCATTTT. The encoded protein is CVSSEDTGEGQPQHF.

A few counts support this clone. This chain uses TRBV27 with TRBJ1-1; unclear D gene. Germline V gene lookup returns CDR1 MNHEY and CDR2 SMNVEV (reference sequence). This CDR3 is 15 amino acids long. V lost 2 bases and J 1 base, leaving 11 bases between the germline ends. The CDR3 loop is CASSLRSTENTEAFF. CDR3 sequence (DNA): TGTGCCAGCAGTTTACGCTCGACCGAGAACACTGAAGCTTTCTTT.

V usage is TRBV6-5 and J usage is TRBJ1-3; no firm D call. V lost 4 bases and J lost 0, with 4 bases in between. CDR1 and CDR2 (germline): MNHEY, SVGAGI. The CDR3 totals 13 residues. The CDR3 DNA reads TGTGCCAGCAGTTTTGGCTCTGGAAACACCATATATTTT. This encodes CASSFGSGNTIYF.

The V call is TRBV25-1, the J call TRBJ1-4; TRBD1 is a possible D gene (6 bases). Germline CDR1 MGHDK, CDR2 SYGVNS. Between the trimmed V and J ends, which lost 9 bases and 0 bases, there was a span of 11 bases. The CDR3 is made up of 14 amino acids. DNA for the CDR3: TGTGCCAGTCGCGGGGGCGCAACTAATGAAAAACTGTTTTTT. Its protein is CASRGGATNEKLFF. Using reference TRBV25-1 and TRBJ1-4 for the parts outside the CDR3, the full variable domain is EADIYQTPRYLVIGTGKKITLECSQTMGHDKMYWYQQDPGMELHLIHYSYGVNSTEKGDLSSESTVSRIRTEHFPLTLESARPSHTSQYLCASRGGATNEKLFFGSGTQLSVL.

In DNA form, the CDR3 reads TGTGCCAGTAGTAAGGGGAGTCGGGGGTACGAGCAGTACTTC. It yields the protein CASSKGSRGYEQYF. The chain couples TRBV19 to TRBJ2-7; D is perhaps TRBD2 (6 bases). The CDR3 is made up of 14 amino acids. V shed 4 bases and J shed 4 bases, with 14 bases lying between them. Germline assignment: CDR1 LNHDA and CDR2 SQIVND (reference sequence).

This clone was found a few times. The chain combines TRBV2 with TRBJ1-6; D is perhaps TRBD1 (5 bases). This CDR3 contains 12 residues. Germline CDR1 SNHLY, CDR2 FYNNEI. V was clipped by 7 bases and J by 10 bases, with 11 bases between them. The CDR3: CASKQGNSPLHF. CDR3 coding DNA: TGTGCCAGCAAGCAGGGAAACTCACCCCTCCACTTT. Full variable domain (missing parts from reference TRBV2 and TRBJ1-6): EPEVTQTPSHQVTQMGQEVILRCVPISNHLYFYWYRQILGQKVEFLVSFYNNEISEKSEIFDDQFSVERPDGSNFTLKIRSTKLEDSAMYFCASKQGNSPLHFGNGTRLTVT.

This chain uses TRBV7-2 with TRBJ2-7, with a possible D match to TRBD2 (6 bases). The V end lost 5 bases, the J end lost 3 bases, and 14 bases lay between the germline ends. Germline V gene lookup returns CDR1 SGHTA and CDR2 FQGNSA. The CDR3 has 14 residues. CDR3 region: CASSTSLEGYEQYF. CDR3 coding DNA: TGTGCCAGCAGCACTAGTCTGGAGGGCTACGAGCAGTACTTC.

V usage is TRBV28 and J usage is TRBJ2-3, with 9 nucleotides matching TRBD2. In germline, CDR1 is MDHEN, CDR2 SYDVKM. This CDR3 spans 15 amino acids. V gave up 1 base and J gave up 3 bases; unmatched junction bases: 2. The CDR3 sequence: CASSLSLAGTDTQYF. CDR3 coding DNA: TGTGCCAGCAGTTTATCCCTAGCGGGGACAGATACGCAGTATTTT.

This chain joins TRBV27 and TRBJ1-1; 11 bases agree with TRBD1. This CDR3 comprises 19 residues. V lost 4 bases to trimming and J lost 0 bases; unmatched junction nucleotides: 13. Germline-derived CDR1 and CDR2 are MNHEY and SMNVEV (reference sequence). The CDR3 DNA sequence: TGTGCCAGCAGTTCCCTAAACGTGGACAGGGGGCACATGAACACTGAAGCTTTCTTT. Translation: CASSSLNVDRGHMNTEAFF.

The chain recombines TRBV14 with TRBJ2-2, with 8 nucleotides matching TRBD2. The V and J ends lost 3 bases and 4 bases, in that order; junction bases with no gene match: 4. The germline V gene encodes CDR1 SGHDN and CDR2 FVKESK. This CDR3 region has 15 residues. As DNA, the CDR3 is TGTGCCAGCAGCCATCCGCTAGCGGGCACCGGGGAGCTGTTTTTT. Translated: CASSHPLAGTGELFF.